This T cell receptor beta chain was identified in a study of blood T cell repertoires in COVID-19 (dated by TCRdb to the early 2020s). Regarding the research as a whole: Collaborator samples came from the United States, Italy and Spain and covered acute and convalescent phases of COVID-19. Subjects who had been exposed to COVID-19, were actively infected with it, or had recovered from it provided the deeply sampled blood TCRbeta repertoires that made up the dataset. A de-identified subject ID, COVID-19 status, age in years and sex were almost always included in the sample metadata. HLA class I and class II types, where available, came from metadata supplied by the sample provider rather than from assay-based typing. The samples were drawn from the first 160 participants of the ongoing ImmuneRACE study and from more than 1,000 subjects provided by 6 global collaborators. The repertoires were made available in a free public database intended to serve as a resource for research on the immune response to SARS-CoV-2. The prospective study material was composed of cDNA or gDNA derived from T cells, B-cell-depleted T cells, or PBMCs. Overall study results and their limits: The amount of clinical and demographic metadata varied by source and participant and was provided uncurated.

The collaborating institutions used their own protocols to collect whole blood in K2EDTA tubes. Collaborator samples were shipped for TCRbeta analysis as frozen whole blood, isolated PBMCs, or DNA extracted from either sample type. The immunoSEQ Assay, a bias-controlled multiplex PCR, was used to amplify TCRbeta CDR3 regions from genomic DNA. Per the source publication's procedure: The number of nucleated cells in each sample was estimated from the amplification of reference gene primers within the assay. Sequence reads were collapsed and filtered to measure the absolute abundance of every unique TCRbeta CDR3 rearrangement. Productive Simpson clonality was computed per sample as the square root of Simpson's diversity index over productive rearrangements. TCRdb limited this immuneACCESS table to in-frame rearrangements with V and J called. A share of clones is missing; checked studies link under half to unresolved V genes, and the rest is unexplained. V, J and clone size reflect that table, while D and trimming were determined from the DNA. The sample table shows 75,000 or so clones, and 80% are seen once. The ten largest clones take up just under 6% of the sample.

V lost 0 bases and J lost 0 bases; the stretch between them is 9 bases long. The CDR3 measures 17 amino acids from cysteine to phenylalanine. This entry keeps only the CDR3 DNA: 51 bases, framed from base 1. Based on the germline V gene, the CDR1 and CDR2 sequences are LGHNA and YNFKEQ. With respect to this clone: Its antigen remains unidentified. Base qualities are missing; no much larger clone stands one base away.

The origin of this receptor is a man in his fifties or sixties with active or convalescent COVID-19. The chain was built from TRBV4-2 and TRBJ1-6; no D gene call is confident. Sample: peripheral blood. The DNA is TGTGCCAGCAGCCAAGAGGGCCGTAGCTCCTATAATTCACCCCTCCACTTT. The translation is CASSQEGRSSYNSPLHF.